This T cell receptor beta chain stems from a study of T cells in localized non-small cell lung cancer. From germline, CDR1 is SGHNT and CDR2 YENEEA. The CDR3 is 15 amino acids. V was clipped by 5 bases and J by 7 bases; unmatched bases: 9. Sequenced by immunoSEQ multiplex PCR; TCRdb stores in-frame clones only, minus some. Of around 26,000 clones in the sample, about 90% were seen once. Study findings and constraints: Median detection of top 100 tumor clones in adjacent lung was over 45 clones.

With respect to this clone: Its matching antigen is unknown.

This clonotype was obtained from a woman between 35 and 75 years old with stage I lung adenocarcinoma. The sample in question was peripheral blood, obtained before any cancer treatment. This chain connects TRBV11-3 to TRBJ2-1; 9 bases line up with TRBD2. CDR3 sequence reads: CASSPLAGARNEQFF. Here the CDR3 DNA reads TGTGCCAGCAGCCCCTTAGCGGGAGCGCGGAATGAGCAGTTCTTC. The variable domain in full, completed from reference TRBV11-3 and TRBJ2-1, reads EAGVVQSPRYKIIEKKQPVAFWCNPISGHNTLYWYLQNLGQGPELLIRYENEEAVDDSQLPKDRFSAERLKGVDSTLKIQPAELGDSAVYLCASSPLAGARNEQFFGPGTRLTVL.